This T cell receptor (beta chain) appears in the sequencing data of a study of molecular identifiers for immune sequencing clone quantification. Background on the study: RNA from approximately 20,000 or 98,000 naive CD8 cells was split five ways in replicates, with four sequenced. General observations from the study: Reports indicate spiked Jurkat TCR RNA from one cell could be found among about a million naive cells. Highly expanded clone sizes could be underestimated by identical TCR molecules that share a barcode.

For this clonotype: Its antigen is unknown.

TCRdb recomputed calls from the PCR reads with MiXCR, one row per CDR3 protein. Here the sample spans a few hundred thousand distinct CDR3 sequences, roughly 24% being singletons. The CDR3 contains 13 residues. Trimming shortened V by 1 base and J by 10 bases, and 10 bases separated the two germline ends. Germline values: CDR1 KGHDR, CDR2 SFDVKD. The sequenced sample consisted of naive CD8+ T cells from blood, with Jurkat cell RNA spiked in. Subset of the sample: FACS-sorted CD8+CD4-CCR7+CD45RA+ naive T cells. This chain joins TRBV24-1 and TRBJ2-1; no firm D call. The TCR comes from a human donor in good health. Some libraries in this study had Jurkat cell RNA spiked in. The CDR3 region is CATSDLSSWEQFF. The DNA of the CDR3 is TGTGCCACCAGTGATTTATCCTCTTGGGAGCAGTTCTTC.